The 9 T cell receptor beta chains presented below share a single source sample, sequenced in a study of molecular identifiers for immune sequencing clone quantification. Via MiXCR, TCRdb re-called the PCR reads, giving one row per CDR3 protein. This table has about 300,000 distinct CDR3 sequences, 20% to 25% appearing once. Sequencing was done on a sample of naive CD8+ T cells from blood, with Jurkat cell RNA spiked in. Subset defined: FACS-sorted CD8+CD4-CCR7+CD45RA+ naive T cells. The receptors come from a human donor in good health. Some libraries in this study had Jurkat cell RNA spiked in.

This clonotype was counted many times. This chain connects TRBV11-2 to TRBJ2-5, with D possibly TRBD1 on 5 matching bases. The ends were cut back, 5 bases at V and 2 bases at J, with 15 bases in the middle. The CDR3 loop spans 15 amino acids. Germline V gene sequence: CDR1 SGHAT, CDR2 FQNNGV. CDR3 in DNA: TGTGCCAGCAGCCGAACCCCAGGGTCTCAAGAGACCCAGTACTTC. Encoded protein: CASSRTPGSQETQYF.

A few counts support this clonotype. Since a much larger clone is just one base distant, this may be a read error. This chain uses TRBV27 with TRBJ1-1; 9 bases fit TRBD1. J lost 3 bases, V lost 5 bases, and 13 bases had no gene match. Germline lookup yields CDR1 MNHEY and CDR2 SMNVEV (reference sequence). This CDR3 spans 17 amino acids. DNA for the CDR3: TGTGCCAGCAGTCCACAGGGGGCCCTCGCCCGGGACACTGAAGCTTTCTTT. Translated, it gives CASSPQGALARDTEAFF.

This clonotype was observed many times. V is TRBV20-1 and J is TRBJ1-1; TRBD1 agrees at 8 bases. The germline CDR1 and CDR2 sequences are DFQATT and SNEGSKA (reference sequence). This CDR3 spans 14 amino acids. V was pared by 0 bases and J by 4 bases, with 4 bases of the junction left unmatched. CDR3 region: CSARESTGGTEAFF. CDR3 bases: TGCAGTGCTAGAGAATCCACAGGGGGCACTGAAGCTTTCTTT.

This chain links TRBV25-1 with TRBJ2-7, with TRBD2 identical over 11 bases. The length of the CDR3 is 14 residues. CDR1 is MGHDK, CDR2 SYGVNS, per germline. The V gene end was trimmed by 6 bases and the J gene end by 3 bases; junction bases not matched to a gene: 4. The CDR3 nucleotides read TGTGCCAGCAGCGGACTAGCGGGTCTCTACGAGCAGTACTTC. Protein: CASSGLAGLYEQYF.

Note on this clonotype: A read error may explain this, as a much larger clone is one base away. The chain has TRBV6-1 and TRBJ1-1; D not resolved. Germline CDR1 MNHNS, CDR2 SASEGT. The CDR3 length is 14 residues. The CDR3 loop is CASREGSENTGAFF. The CDR3 region has the DNA TGTGCCAGCAGAGAAGGGTCAGAGAACACTGGAGCTTTCTTT.

This clonotype has a count of ten or more. The chain has TRBV7-9 and TRBJ1-1; possible D gene TRBD1, 6 bases. Trimming left V 2 bases short and J 4 bases short, with 14 bases between. The CDR3 sequence is 15 residues long. Germline-derived CDR1 and CDR2 are SEHNR and FQNEAQ (reference sequence). CDR3 in DNA: TGTGCCAGCAGCTTAAGACAGGTACCGAGCACTGAAGCTTTCTTT. This translates into CASSLRQVPSTEAFF. The complete variable domain, with remaining parts taken from reference TRBV7-9 and TRBJ1-1, reads DTGVSQNPRHKITKRGQNVTFRCDPISEHNRLYWYRQTLGQGPEFLTYFQNEAQLEKSRLLSDRFSAERPKGSFSTLEIQRTEQGDSAMYLCASSLRQVPSTEAFFGQGTRLTVV.

This clonotype was counted a few times. The chain joins TRBV11-2 to TRBJ1-5, with a weak D call TRBD1 (5 bases). The CDR3 covers 15 residues. The V gene's germline CDR1 is SGHAT and CDR2 FQNNGV. Trimming removed 2 bases at V and 4 bases at J, with 12 bases between. The CDR3 DNA follows: TGTGCCAGCAGCTTATTGTCAGGGATTAATCAGCCCCAGCATTTT. It yields the protein CASSLLSGINQPQHF.

The table lists this clonotype with many counts. The V and J genes are TRBV6-1 and TRBJ1-5; 7 positions match TRBD1. There are 16 residues in the CDR3. Germline-derived CDR1 and CDR2 are MNHNS and SASEGT. J lost 0 bases, V lost 7 bases, and 9 bases had no gene match. The CDR3 DNA reads as TGTGCCAGCACTACCTGGGACAGCTCTAGCAATCAGCCCCAGCATTTT. Translated: CASTTWDSSSNQPQHF.

This clonotype was counted ten times or more. The V gene is TRBV29-1, the J gene TRBJ2-2; D is unclear. Trimming took off 5 bases at V and 2 bases at J, with 15 bases between the two ends. CDR1 and CDR2 (germline): SQVTM, ANQGSEA. The CDR3 runs 15 residues. The CDR3 DNA reads as TGCAGCGTTATTCCACTGGGCATAAACACCGGGGAGCTGTTTTTT. It specifies CSVIPLGINTGELFF.